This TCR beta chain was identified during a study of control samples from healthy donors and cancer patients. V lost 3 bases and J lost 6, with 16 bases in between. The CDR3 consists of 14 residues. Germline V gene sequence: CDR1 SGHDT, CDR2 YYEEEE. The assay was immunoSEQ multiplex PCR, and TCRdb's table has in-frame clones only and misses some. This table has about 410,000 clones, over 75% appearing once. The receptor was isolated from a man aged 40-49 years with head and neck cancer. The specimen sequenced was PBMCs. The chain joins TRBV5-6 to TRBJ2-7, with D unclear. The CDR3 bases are TGTGCCAGCAGCTGGGGTGGCGGAGTGAGCGAGCAGTACTTC. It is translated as CASSWGGGVSEQYF.